Listed here are 6 T cell receptor beta chains from one sample, sequenced in a study of beta chain features in type 1 diabetes. For these receptors, no antigen is known. Investigators reverse transcribed all isolated RNA, so they sequenced expressed TCRB transcripts. Sequencing was performed with immunoSEQ multiplex PCR; in TCRdb, only in-frame clones are kept and a portion is missing. The sample has 150,000 to 170,000 clones, 10% to 13% seen once. Study findings and constraints: Shorter TCRB CDR3s, moderately but significantly so, were found in Type 1 diabetes patients in all four CD4+ subsets.

Sequencing was performed on central memory CD4+ T cells from blood. Receptors originate from a man younger than 40 with type 1 diabetes.

The table lists this clone with a few counts. This rearrangement joins TRBV5-4 to TRBJ1-2; 8 positions agree with TRBD1. The J segment lost 4 bases and the V segment lost 3 bases, leaving 2 bases of the junction unmatched. The CDR3 is 13 residues long. Germline values: CDR1 SGHNT, CDR2 YYREEE (reference sequence). For the CDR3, the DNA is TGTGCCAGCAGCTGGCAGGGGGCCTATGGCTACACCTTC. The encoded protein is CASSWQGAYGYTF.

This clone was recorded a few times. The chain joins TRBV27 to TRBJ1-2, with TRBD1 identical over 7 bases. This CDR3 is 14 amino acids long. Germline V CDR1 and CDR2: MNHEY, SMNVEV (reference sequence). V lost 6 bases to trimming and J lost 4 bases; unmatched junction nucleotides: 8. In DNA form, the CDR3 reads TGTGCCAGCAGACAGACAGGGATCAGCTATGGCTACACCTTC. Translation: CASRQTGISYGYTF.

This clone was seen only once. The V gene is TRBV29-1, the J gene TRBJ1-1; 8 bases fit TRBD1. CDR1 and CDR2 (germline): SQVTM, ANQGSEA. Trimming took 5 bases from V and 4 from J; bases not matched to a gene: 6. This CDR3 has 13 residues. The CDR3 here is CSVSNRGGTEAFF. CDR3 in DNA: TGCAGCGTTTCAAACAGGGGGGGCACTGAAGCTTTCTTT.

The V gene is TRBV18, the J gene TRBJ1-1; 9 bases map to TRBD1. The trim removed 3 bases at V and 5 bases at J, leaving 7 bases unmatched. This CDR3 has 15 amino acids. The V gene's germline CDR1 is KGHSH and CDR2 LQKENI. This CDR3 is CASSPTQGAHTEAFF. The CDR3 region has the DNA TGTGCCAGCTCACCGACACAGGGGGCGCATACTGAAGCTTTCTTT.

The V and J genes are TRBV2 and TRBJ1-5; 7 nucleotides line up with TRBD1. CDR1 is SNHLY and CDR2 is FYNNEI in the germline V gene. The CDR3 has 13 amino acids. The trim removed 8 bases at V and 2 bases at J, leaving 3 bases unmatched. The DNA for the CDR3 is TGTGCCAGCGGACAGGAAGGCAATCAGCCCCAGCATTTT. Translation gives CASGQEGNQPQHF. The variable domain in full, completed from reference TRBV2 and TRBJ1-5, reads EPEVTQTPSHQVTQMGQEVILRCVPISNHLYFYWYRQILGQKVEFLVSFYNNEISEKSEIFDDQFSVERPDGSNFTLKIRSTKLEDSAMYFCASGQEGNQPQHFGDGTRLSIL.

This clone was seen only a few times. The J gene is TRBJ2-7, the V gene TRBV28, with D perhaps TRBD1 (6 bases). This CDR3 spans 13 amino acids. Trimming removed 10 bases from V and 5 bases from J, with 18 bases in between. Germline V gives CDR1 MDHEN, CDR2 SYDVKM. The chain's CDR3 is CATSLPTGHEQYF. The CDR3 region has the DNA TGTGCCACCTCCCTCCCCACAGGGCACGAGCAGTACTTC.